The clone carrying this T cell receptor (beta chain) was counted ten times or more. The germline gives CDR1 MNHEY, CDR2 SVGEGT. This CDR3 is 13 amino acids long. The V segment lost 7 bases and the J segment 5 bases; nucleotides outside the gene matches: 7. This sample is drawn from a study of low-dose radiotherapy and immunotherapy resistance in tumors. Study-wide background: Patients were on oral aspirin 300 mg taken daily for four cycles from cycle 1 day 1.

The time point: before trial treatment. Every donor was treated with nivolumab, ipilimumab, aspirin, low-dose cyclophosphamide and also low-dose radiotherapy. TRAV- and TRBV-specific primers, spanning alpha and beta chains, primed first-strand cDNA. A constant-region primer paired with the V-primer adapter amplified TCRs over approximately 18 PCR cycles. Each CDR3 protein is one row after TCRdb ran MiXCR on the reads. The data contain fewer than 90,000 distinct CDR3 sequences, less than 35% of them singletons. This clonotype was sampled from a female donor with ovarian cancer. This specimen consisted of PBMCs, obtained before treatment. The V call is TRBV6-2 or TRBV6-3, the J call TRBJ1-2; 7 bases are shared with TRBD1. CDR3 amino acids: CASTPGTAYGYTF. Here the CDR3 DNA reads TGTGCCAGCACCCCTGGGACAGCTTATGGCTACACCTTC.